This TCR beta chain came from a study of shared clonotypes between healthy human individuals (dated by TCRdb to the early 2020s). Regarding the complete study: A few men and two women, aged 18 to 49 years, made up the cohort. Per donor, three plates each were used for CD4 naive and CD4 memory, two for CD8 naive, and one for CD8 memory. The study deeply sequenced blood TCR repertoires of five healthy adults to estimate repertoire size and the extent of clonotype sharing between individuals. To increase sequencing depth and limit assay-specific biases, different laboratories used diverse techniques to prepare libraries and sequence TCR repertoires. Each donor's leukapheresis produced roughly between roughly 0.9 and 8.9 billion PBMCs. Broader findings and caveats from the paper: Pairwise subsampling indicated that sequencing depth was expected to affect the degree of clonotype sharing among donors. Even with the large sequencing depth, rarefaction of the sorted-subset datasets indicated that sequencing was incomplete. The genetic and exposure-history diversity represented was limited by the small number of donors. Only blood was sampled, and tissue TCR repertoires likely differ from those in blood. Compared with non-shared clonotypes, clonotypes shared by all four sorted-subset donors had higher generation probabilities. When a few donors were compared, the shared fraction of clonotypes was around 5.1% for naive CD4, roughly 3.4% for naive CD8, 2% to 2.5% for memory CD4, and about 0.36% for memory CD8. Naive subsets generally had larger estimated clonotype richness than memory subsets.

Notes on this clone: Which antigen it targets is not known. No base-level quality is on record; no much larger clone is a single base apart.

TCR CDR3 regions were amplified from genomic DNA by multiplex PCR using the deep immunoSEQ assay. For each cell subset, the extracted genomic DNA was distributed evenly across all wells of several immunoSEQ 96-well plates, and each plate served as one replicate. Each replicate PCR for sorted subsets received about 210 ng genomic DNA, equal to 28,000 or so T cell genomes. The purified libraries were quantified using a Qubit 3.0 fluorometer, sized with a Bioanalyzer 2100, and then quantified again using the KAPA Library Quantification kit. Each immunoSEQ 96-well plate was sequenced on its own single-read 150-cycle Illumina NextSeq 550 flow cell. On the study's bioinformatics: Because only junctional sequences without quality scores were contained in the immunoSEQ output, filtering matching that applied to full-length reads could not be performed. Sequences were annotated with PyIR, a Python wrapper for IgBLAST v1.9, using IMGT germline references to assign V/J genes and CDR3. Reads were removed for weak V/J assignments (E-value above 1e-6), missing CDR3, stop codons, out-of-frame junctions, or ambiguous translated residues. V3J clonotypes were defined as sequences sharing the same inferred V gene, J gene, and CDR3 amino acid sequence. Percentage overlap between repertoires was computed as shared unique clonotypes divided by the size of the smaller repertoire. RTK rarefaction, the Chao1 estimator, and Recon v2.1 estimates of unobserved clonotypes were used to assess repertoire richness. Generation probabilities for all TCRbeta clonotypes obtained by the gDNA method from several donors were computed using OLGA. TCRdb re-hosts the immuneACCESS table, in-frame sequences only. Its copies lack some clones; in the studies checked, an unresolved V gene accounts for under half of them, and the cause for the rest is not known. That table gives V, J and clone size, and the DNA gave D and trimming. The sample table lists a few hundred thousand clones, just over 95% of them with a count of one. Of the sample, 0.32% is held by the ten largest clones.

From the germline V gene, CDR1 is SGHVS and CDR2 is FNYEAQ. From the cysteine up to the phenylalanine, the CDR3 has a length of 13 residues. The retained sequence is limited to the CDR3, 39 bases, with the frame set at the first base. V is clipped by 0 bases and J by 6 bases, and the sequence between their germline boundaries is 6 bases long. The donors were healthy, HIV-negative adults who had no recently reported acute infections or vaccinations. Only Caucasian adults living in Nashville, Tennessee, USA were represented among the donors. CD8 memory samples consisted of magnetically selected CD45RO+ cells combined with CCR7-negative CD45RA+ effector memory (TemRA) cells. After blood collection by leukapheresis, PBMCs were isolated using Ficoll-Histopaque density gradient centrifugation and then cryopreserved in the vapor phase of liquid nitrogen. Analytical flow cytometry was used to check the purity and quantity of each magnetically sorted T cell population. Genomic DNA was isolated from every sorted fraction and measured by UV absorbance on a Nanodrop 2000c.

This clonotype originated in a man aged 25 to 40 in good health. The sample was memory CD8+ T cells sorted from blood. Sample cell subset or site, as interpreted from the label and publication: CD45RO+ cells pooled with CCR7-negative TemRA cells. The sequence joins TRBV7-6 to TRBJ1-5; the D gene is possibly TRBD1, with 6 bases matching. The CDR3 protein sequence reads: CASSLATGQPQHF. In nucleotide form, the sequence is TGTGCCAGCAGCTTAGCGACAGGTCAGCCCCAGCATTTT.